The 17 T cell receptor beta chains below come from one sample, sequenced in a study of cytomegalovirus exposure and HLA in healthy donors. The PCR was carried out with 60 Vbeta primers and 13 Jbeta primers. Only in-frame clones appear in the TCRdb table, and some are missing; sequencing was by immunoSEQ multiplex PCR. Across about 200,000 clones, the top ten clones capture around 1.1% of the sample. Sequencing was performed on PBMCs. These receptor sequences come from a girl aged 2-10 years in good health and CMV-seropositive.

This rearrangement joins TRBV29-1 to TRBJ2-2; D might be TRBD1 (5 bases). This CDR3 region has 14 residues. The V end was cut by 5 bases, the J end by 6 bases, with 16 bases between. Per germline, CDR1 SQVTM and CDR2 ANQGSEA. Here the CDR3 reads CSVSGQGNAGELFF. CDR3 DNA: TGCAGCGTTTCCGGCCAGGGTAACGCCGGGGAGCTGTTTTTT.

The rearrangement uses TRBV5-4 and TRBJ2-2, with D unresolved. V dropped 0 bases and J dropped 2 bases, with 8 bases sitting between them. The CDR3 length is 15 residues. Germline CDR1 SGHNT, CDR2 YYREEE (reference sequence). This CDR3 reads CASSLVATNTGELFF. In nucleotides, the CDR3 is TGTGCCAGCAGCTTGGTGGCGACTAACACCGGGGAGCTGTTTTTT.

The chain employs TRBV28 and TRBJ2-3; TRBD1 agrees at 7 bases. V shed 6 bases, J shed 11 bases, and the junction held 8 bases outside the gene matches. The CDR3 has 12 amino acids. Germline V gene data show CDR1 as MDHEN and CDR2 as SYDVKM. The CDR3 is CASRGDRVGQYF. The CDR3 DNA is TGTGCCAGCAGGGGAGACAGGGTTGGGCAGTATTTT.

This chain joins TRBV27 and TRBJ2-1; 9 bases line up with TRBD2. The CDR3 is made up of 14 amino acids. The V gene end was trimmed by 6 bases and the J gene end by 3 bases; junction bases not matched to a gene: 3. The germline gives CDR1 MNHEY, CDR2 SMNVEV (reference sequence). The CDR3 here is CASRRTSVYNEQFF. CDR3 nucleotides: TGTGCCAGCAGACGGACTAGCGTCTACAATGAGCAGTTCTTC.

The chain is built from TRBV6-1 and TRBJ2-2; TRBD2 aligns across 9 bases. CDR1 and CDR2 from the germline V gene are MNHNS and SASEGT. V dropped 3 bases and J dropped 7; count of bases not matched to a gene: 3. This CDR3 has 14 amino acids. DNA for the CDR3: TGTGCCAGCAGTGACGGGACTAGCAGCGGGGAGCTGTTTTTT. This sequence encodes CASSDGTSSGELFF.

This chain connects TRBV5-1 to TRBJ2-3; 7 nucleotides agree with TRBD1. In germline, CDR1 is SGHRS, CDR2 YFSETQ. The junction had 8 bases not matched to a gene; V was cut back by 3 bases and J by 1 base. This CDR3 has 16 amino acids. CDR3 amino acids: CASSSSTGSRTDTQYF. The CDR3 DNA is TGCGCCAGCAGCTCCTCGACAGGGAGCCGCACAGATACGCAGTATTTT.

This chain links TRBV10-3 with TRBJ1-5; TRBD1 is a possible D gene (5 bases). Trimming stripped 3 bases from V and 4 bases from J, with 10 bases between. The germline CDR1 and CDR2 sequences are ENHRY and SYGVKD. This CDR3 contains 14 residues. The CDR3 bases are TGTGCCATCAGTGATGGGGGGGTAAATCAGCCCCAGCATTTT. As protein: CAISDGGVNQPQHF.

The chain carries TRBV27 and TRBJ2-7; TRBD1 agrees at 9 bases. The germline V gene encodes CDR1 MNHEY and CDR2 SMNVEV (reference sequence). Germline trimming cut 4 bases from V and 2 bases from J; bases unmatched to any gene: 6. The length of the CDR3 is 15 residues. CDR3 residues: CASSSLGQGTYEQYF. The CDR3 nucleotides read TGTGCCAGCAGTTCTTTGGGACAGGGAACCTACGAGCAGTACTTC.

V and J are TRBV2 and TRBJ2-3; D is possibly TRBD2 (5 bases). The V end was cut by 1 base, the J end by 3 bases, with 17 bases between. There are 17 residues in the CDR3. Germline V gene data show CDR1 as SNHLY and CDR2 as FYNNEI. CDR3 protein: CASSEDSVGVGTDTQYF. Written as DNA, the CDR3 is TGTGCCAGCAGTGAAGACTCTGTGGGAGTGGGGACAGATACGCAGTATTTT.

The chain combines TRBV5-1 with TRBJ2-6; perhaps TRBD1 as D (7 bases). The V and J ends lost 4 bases and 0 bases respectively, with 17 bases between them. This CDR3 spans 18 amino acids. CDR1 SGHRS and CDR2 YFSETQ come from the germline V gene. Written as DNA, the CDR3 is TGCGCCAGCAGCCTAGGAGGGACAGATCTCTCTGGGGCCAACGTCCTGACTTTC. Amino acid sequence: CASSLGGTDLSGANVLTF.

This chain connects TRBV27 to TRBJ2-7; D is perhaps TRBD2 (5 bases). The germline V and J ends were trimmed by 0 bases and 4 bases, with 10 bases remaining between them. Germline-derived CDR1 and CDR2 are MNHEY and SMNVEV (reference sequence). This CDR3 has 14 residues. CDR3 sequence reads: CASSLSRVAYEQYF. The CDR3 DNA reads TGTGCCAGCAGTTTATCGCGGGTAGCATACGAGCAGTACTTC.

The chain joins TRBV10-2 to TRBJ1-1, with D possibly being TRBD1 (5 bases). The CDR3 contains 15 residues. Trimming removed 2 bases at V and 0 bases at J, with 10 bases between. Germline CDR1 and CDR2: WSHSY and SAAADI. In DNA, the CDR3 is TGCGCCAGCAGTGAGGCGGGGCAGTTGAACACTGAAGCTTTCTTT. Protein sequence: CASSEAGQLNTEAFF.

The chain employs TRBV29-1 and TRBJ2-7, with 7 nucleotides matching TRBD1. Germline V gene data show CDR1 as SQVTM and CDR2 as ANQGSEA. Losses at the gene ends were 6 bases for V and 4 bases for J; bases not matched to a gene: 15. This CDR3 region has 15 residues. Here the CDR3 reads CSVLFEGAGIYEQYF. CDR3 bases: TGCAGCGTCCTCTTTGAGGGGGCCGGGATTTACGAGCAGTACTTC.

This chain uses TRBV5-1 with TRBJ1-4; perhaps TRBD1 as D (6 bases). The CDR3 consists of 15 residues. Trimming stripped 4 bases from V and 8 bases from J, with 18 bases between. Germline V gene sequence: CDR1 SGHRS, CDR2 YFSETQ. CDR3 loop: CASSGMQGLGEKLFF. The CDR3 DNA reads as TGCGCCAGCAGCGGGATGCAGGGGTTAGGCGAAAAACTGTTTTTT. The full variable domain, completed using reference TRBV5-1 and TRBJ1-4, is KAGVTQTPRYLIKTRGQQVTLSCSPISGHRSVSWYQQTPGQGLQFLFEYFSETQRNKGNFPGRFSGRQFSNSRSEMNVSTLELGDSALYLCASSGMQGLGEKLFFGSGTQLSVL.

The chain joins TRBV6-5 to TRBJ1-3; a possible D gene is TRBD1 (5 bases). CDR1 is MNHEY and CDR2 is SVGAGI in the germline V gene. The CDR3 covers 13 residues. Between the trimmed V and J ends, which lost 5 bases and 3 bases, there was a span of 8 bases. The CDR3 region is CASSNRFGNTIYF. CDR3 coding DNA: TGTGCCAGCAGTAACAGGTTTGGAAACACCATATATTTT.

V usage is TRBV5-1 and J usage is TRBJ2-2; tentatively, D is TRBD2 (6 bases). V was pared by 4 bases and J by 0 bases, with 28 bases between. CDR1 SGHRS and CDR2 YFSETQ come from the germline V gene. The CDR3 consists of 21 residues. DNA for the CDR3: TGCGCCAGCAGCCCGTTCTTCGGGGAGTCGCCGGGAGAATCGAACACCGGGGAGCTGTTTTTT. Translated: CASSPFFGESPGESNTGELFF.

The gene calls are TRBV20-1 and TRBJ2-5; no firm D call. V was shortened by 7 bases and J by 12 bases, with 9 bases between the two germline ends. The CDR3 sequence is 8 residues long. Germline values: CDR1 DFQATT, CDR2 SNEGSKA (reference sequence). CDR3 in amino acids: CSGPGKYF. Written as DNA, the CDR3 is TGCAGTGGCCCCGGTAAGTACTTC.